This entry features one TCR beta chain sequence. This sample is part of a study of cytomegalovirus exposure and HLA in healthy donors. CDR1 and CDR2 (germline): SGHRS, YFSETQ. The CDR3 covers 16 residues. V trimming: 2 bases; J trimming: 5 bases; junction bases outside the gene matches: 11. Primers included in the PCR were 60 Vbeta and 13 Jbeta primers. Assay used: immunoSEQ multiplex PCR; TCRdb lists only in-frame clones, some missing. The table shows about 97,000 clones, with about 60% occurring only once. Sequencing was performed on PBMCs. This clonotype originated in a human donor in good health. The chain carries TRBV5-1 and TRBJ2-5, with 8 bases identical to TRBD1. In DNA, the CDR3 is TGCGCCAGCAGCTTTTCCGGGGCAGGGGGCGAGGAGACCCAGTACTTC. Its translation: CASSFSGAGGEETQYF.